The T cell receptor beta chain described here comes from a study of CD8 T cells in ankylosing spondylitis (dated 2017 in TCRdb). The study in broad terms: The study profiled T cell receptor beta repertoires in healthy donors and ankylosing spondylitis patients to find disease-linked TCR variants. The full study cohort comprised 25 ankylosing spondylitis patients and some 100 healthy donors. Samples of peripheral blood were taken, and for ankylosing spondylitis patients, synovial fluid was collected as well. The investigation overall reported the following: Blood from ankylosing spondylitis patients appeared to be characterized by a TCR beta motif made up of several highly homologous amino acid variants. Significant enrichment of the disease-linked clones was reported in matched synovial fluid samples from ankylosing spondylitis patients. The disease-linked clones had a CD8+ phenotype and were found at relatively low frequencies in peripheral blood. Some TCR beta motif variants had previously been reported in synovial fluid and blood of reactive arthritis patients, which suggested common disease-initiation mechanisms.

Sequencing instrument: Illumina HiSeq 2500. Quantitative 5'-RACE with molecular barcodes was the method used to prepare the TCR beta libraries. The study's processing was this. A new computational method based on a probabilistic model of VDJ rearrangement was used to identify disease-linked TCR variants. TCRdb trimmed the raw reads at Q25, called clones with MiXCR and kept productive beta chains. Rows merge per CDR3 protein into single entries with the most common DNA and genes. TCRdb assigned the V and J calls; the authors' analysis was not used. The sample table contains roughly 40,000 distinct CDR3 sequences; only one count was recorded for about 4.2% of them. The top ten clonotypes cover over 3% of the sample. This clonotype has at least ten counts. Which antigen it targets is not known. No clone much larger than this one lies a single base away; base qualities are absent. V lost 4 bases and J lost 6 bases, and the count of bases not matched to a germline gene is 7. The CDR3 starts with the cysteine, ends with the phenylalanine, and has 14 residues. Only CDR3 DNA remains: 42 bases, in frame from the first base. CDR1 SGDLS and CDR2 YYNGEE are derived from the germline V gene.

This receptor was obtained from a female donor with ankylosing spondylitis or in good health (not recorded which). Sequenced: blood, either unsorted or a sorted T cell fraction (not recorded which). The receptor chain draws on TRBV9 and TRBJ2-1; the junction holds 7 bases that match TRBD1. The CDR3 is CASSIGTAANEQFF. The nucleotides are TGTGCCAGCAGCATCGGGACAGCCGCCAATGAGCAGTTCTTC.